This T cell receptor (beta chain) originates from a study of blood T cells in healthy people across ages. A J-beta primer mix and a sample-barcoded 5' primer were used in a second PCR of about 7 to 12 cycles. A template-switch adaptor that had 12 random nucleotides put a tag on each cDNA molecule. TCRdb fed the 5' RACE reads into MiXCR, producing one record per CDR3 protein. The table has about 780,000 distinct CDR3 sequences, about half seen once. V lost 4 bases, J lost 3 bases, and 4 bases stayed unmatched. The CDR3 spans 14 residues. The germline V gene has CDR1 SQVTM and CDR2 ANQGSEA. The table lists this clonotype with a few counts.

J is TRBJ1-5 and V is TRBV29-1; 9 bases are shared with TRBD1. The sequencing sample was made of blood. The TCR sequence derives from an elderly man in good health. CDR3 region: CSVATGGNNQPQHF. CDR3 nucleotide sequence: TGCAGCGTTGCCACAGGGGGCAACAATCAGCCCCAGCATTTT. The full variable domain, rest sourced from reference TRBV29-1 and TRBJ1-5, is SAVISQKPSRDICQRGTSLTIQCQVDSQVTMMFWYRQQPGQSLTLIATANQGSEATYESGFVIDKFPISRPNLTFSTLTVSNMSPEDSSIYLCSVATGGNNQPQHFGDGTRLSIL.